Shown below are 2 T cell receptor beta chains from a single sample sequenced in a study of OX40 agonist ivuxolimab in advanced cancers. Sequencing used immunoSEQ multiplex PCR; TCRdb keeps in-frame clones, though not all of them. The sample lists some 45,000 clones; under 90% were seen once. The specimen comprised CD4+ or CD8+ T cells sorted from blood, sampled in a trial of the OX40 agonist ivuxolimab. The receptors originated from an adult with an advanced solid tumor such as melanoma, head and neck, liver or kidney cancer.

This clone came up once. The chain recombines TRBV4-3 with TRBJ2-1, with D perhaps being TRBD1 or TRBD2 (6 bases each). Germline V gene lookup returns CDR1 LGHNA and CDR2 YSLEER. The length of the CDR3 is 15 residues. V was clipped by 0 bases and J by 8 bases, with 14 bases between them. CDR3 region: CASSQDEGGTYEQFF. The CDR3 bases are TGCGCCAGCAGCCAAGATGAGGGGGGCACGTATGAGCAGTTCTTC.

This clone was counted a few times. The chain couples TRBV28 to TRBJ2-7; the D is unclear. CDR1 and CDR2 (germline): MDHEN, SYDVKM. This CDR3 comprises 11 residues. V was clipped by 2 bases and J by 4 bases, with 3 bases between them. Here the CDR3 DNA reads TGTGCCAGCAGTTTAGGGTACGAGCAGTACTTC. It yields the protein CASSLGYEQYF.